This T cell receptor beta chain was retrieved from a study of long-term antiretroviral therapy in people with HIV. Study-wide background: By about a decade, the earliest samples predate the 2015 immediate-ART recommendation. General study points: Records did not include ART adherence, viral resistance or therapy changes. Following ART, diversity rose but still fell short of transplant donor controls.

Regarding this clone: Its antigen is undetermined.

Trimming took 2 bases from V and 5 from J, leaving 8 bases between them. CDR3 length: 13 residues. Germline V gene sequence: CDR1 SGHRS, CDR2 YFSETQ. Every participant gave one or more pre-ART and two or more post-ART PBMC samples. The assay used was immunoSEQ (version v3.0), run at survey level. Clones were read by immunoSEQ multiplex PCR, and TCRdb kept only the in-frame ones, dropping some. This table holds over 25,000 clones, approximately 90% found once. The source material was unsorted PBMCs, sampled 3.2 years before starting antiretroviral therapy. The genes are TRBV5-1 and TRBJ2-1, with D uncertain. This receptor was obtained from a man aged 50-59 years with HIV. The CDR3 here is CASSFRQDNEQFF. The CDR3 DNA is TGCGCCAGCAGCTTTCGACAAGACAATGAGCAGTTCTTC.